This T cell receptor (beta chain) was found in a study of cytomegalovirus exposure and HLA in healthy donors. Study-wide results and limits: According to the study, roughly 160 TCR beta chains were cytomegalovirus-associated.

The CDR3 has 13 amino acids. V gave up 4 bases and J gave up 7 bases, with 15 bases separating them. Germline CDR1 and CDR2: SGDLS and YYNGEE. Details on this clone: Its specificity is not known.

This PCR relied on a set of 60 Vbeta primers and 13 Jbeta primers. Data came from immunoSEQ multiplex PCR; TCRdb stores just in-frame clones and leaves some out. Of some 76,000 clones in the sample, 70% to 85% were seen once. Though nominally healthy at sampling, donors likely had unrecorded immune exposures. Sequenced sample: PBMCs. The TCR originated in a woman in her forties or fifties in good health and CMV-seronegative. The chain links TRBV9 to TRBJ2-7, with D maybe TRBD1 (6 bases). CDR3 bases: TGTGCCAGCAGCCGTCGGGACACTCGGGAGCAGTACTTC. This sequence encodes CASSRRDTREQYF.